Each of the 15 T cell receptor beta chains below was sequenced from the same sample in a study of regulatory T cells in long-lasting Graves disease. Sample time point: persistent/refractory GD, antithyroid drugs over 5 years with positive TRAb. The TCR library was made from RNA that had been extracted from PBMCs in TRIzol. The TCR beta library used iRepertoire HTBI primers with Arm-PCR amplification of CDR3. TCRdb reanalysed the multiplex PCR reads using MiXCR and keeps one entry per CDR3 protein. The sample consists of about 400,000 distinct CDR3 sequences, under 25% of them appearing once. The input for sequencing was peripheral blood mononuclear cells (PBMCs), taken when the disease was refractory, from a patient treated with antithyroid drugs. The source of these receptors is a female donor with Graves disease.

This clonotype was observed a handful of times. The rearrangement links TRBV3-1 to TRBJ2-7, with TRBD2 matching over 9 bases. Trimming at V came to 3 bases and at J to 3 bases, leaving 3 bases not matched to a gene. Looked up from germline, CDR1 is LGHDT and CDR2 is YNNKEL (reference sequence). The CDR3 has 14 amino acids. The CDR3 region is CASSHVAGVYEQYF. The CDR3 region has the DNA TGTGCCAGCAGCCACGTAGCGGGAGTCTACGAGCAGTACTTC.

This chain uses TRBV2 with TRBJ2-1; the D gene could be TRBD1 or TRBD2 (6 bases each). Germline lookup yields CDR1 SNHLY and CDR2 FYNNEI. CDR3 size: 16 residues. V was shortened by 2 bases and J by 0 bases, with 11 bases between the two germline ends. The CDR3 is CASSEKGGSSYNEQFF. The CDR3, as DNA: TGTGCCAGCAGTGAAAAGGGGGGTAGCTCCTACAATGAGCAGTTCTTC.

This clonotype was counted only a few times. J is TRBJ2-1 and V is TRBV28; 9 nucleotides agree with TRBD2. With V trimmed by 6 bases and J by 1 base, 4 bases remained unmatched. CDR3 length: 15 residues. The germline CDR1 and CDR2 sequences are MDHEN and SYDVKM. The CDR3 bases are TGTGCCAGCAGCTCTAGCGGGAATTCCTACAATGAGCAGTTCTTC. Translating it yields CASSSSGNSYNEQFF.

The rearrangement joins TRBV9 to TRBJ1-2; perhaps TRBD1 as D (5 bases). The CDR3 consists of 14 residues. Trimming removed 1 base at V and 5 bases at J, with 12 bases between. The germline gives CDR1 SGDLS, CDR2 YYNGEE. The CDR3 DNA reads as TGTGCCAGCAGCGTAACGACAGCGCTGTATGGCTACACCTTC. This encodes CASSVTTALYGYTF.

The chain carries TRBV12-3 or TRBV12-4 and TRBJ2-1, with no clear D. This CDR3 region has 13 residues. The V end was cut by 5 bases, the J end by 4 bases, with 9 bases between. The CDR3 reads CASSLDIYNEQFF. The CDR3 DNA sequence: TGTGCCAGCAGTCTCGACATATACAATGAGCAGTTCTTC.

This clonotype has a handful of counts. The CDR3 bases are TGTGCCAGCAGCTTGGGACAGGGCTATTACCACGAGCAGTACTTC. This translates into CASSLGQGYYHEQYF. This chain connects TRBV11-2 to TRBJ2-7, with 9 bases identical to TRBD1. V lost 3 bases, J lost 5 bases, and 8 bases stayed unmatched. The CDR3 is 15 residues long. Germline loops: CDR1 SGHAT, CDR2 FQNNGV. The full variable domain, with the rest looked up from reference TRBV11-2 and TRBJ2-7, is EAGVAQSPRYKIIEKRQSVAFWCNPISGHATLYWYQQILGQGPKLLIQFQNNGVVDDSQLPKDRFSAERLKGVDSTLKIQPAKLEDSAVYLCASSLGQGYYHEQYFGPGTRLTVT.

In its sample, this clonotype was seen a few times. The gene calls are TRBV19 and TRBJ2-7; 14 positions match TRBD2. The CDR3 loop spans 17 amino acids. Germline-derived CDR1 and CDR2 are LNHDA and SQIVND (reference sequence). Trimming removed 6 bases from V and 6 bases from J; junction bases left unmatched: 13. The CDR3 reads CASSPGRGTSGSSEQYF. DNA of the CDR3: TGTGCCAGTAGCCCAGGACGTGGGACTAGCGGGAGTAGCGAGCAGTACTTC.

The chain combines TRBV19 with TRBJ1-6, with 8 bases lining up with TRBD1. This CDR3 comprises 15 residues. V shed 7 bases, J shed 9 bases, and the junction held 11 bases outside the gene matches. Germline V gene data show CDR1 as LNHDA and CDR2 as SQIVND (reference sequence). DNA for the CDR3: TGTGCCAGTAAGGGAGAAGGACAGGGTAGTTCACCCCTCCACTTT. Its protein product is CASKGEGQGSSPLHF.

The chain couples TRBV15 to TRBJ2-7, with 7 bases that match TRBD2. The germline V gene encodes CDR1 LNHNV and CDR2 YYDKDF (reference sequence). The CDR3 is 16 amino acids. The V gene end was trimmed by 5 bases and the J gene end by 4 bases; junction bases not matched to a gene: 14. This chain's CDR3 is CATSSPQRGSVYEQYF. The CDR3, as DNA: TGTGCCACCAGCTCACCCCAGCGGGGCTCGGTTTACGAGCAGTACTTC.

This clonotype came up many times. This sequence joins TRBV28 and TRBJ1-1; D remains ambiguous. The CDR3 loop spans 13 amino acids. CDR1 is MDHEN, CDR2 SYDVKM, per germline. The CDR3 region is CTNGLYMNTEAFF. In DNA form, the CDR3 reads TGTACCAACGGGCTTTATATGAACACTGAAGCTTTCTTT.

This clonotype was seen only a few times. The chain's CDR3 is CAWTSAPNNQPQHF. CDR3 bases: TGTGCCTGGACCTCGGCACCAAACAATCAGCCCCAGCATTTT. This chain uses TRBV30 with TRBJ1-5; D uncertain. V was cut by 4 bases and J by 3 bases, with 13 bases left in between. The length of the CDR3 is 14 residues. Germline CDR1 reads GTSNPN; CDR2 reads SVGIG (reference sequence).

CDR3 nucleotide sequence: TGTGCCAGTAGTATTGCAGGACAAGCGCCGAGTGGAGAGCAGTACTTC. Amino acid sequence: CASSIAGQAPSGEQYF. The chain links TRBV19 to TRBJ2-7; perhaps TRBD1 as D (5 bases). Germline lookup yields CDR1 LNHDA and CDR2 SQIVND (reference sequence). Trimming shortened V by 3 bases and J by 7 bases, and 22 bases separated the two germline ends. The CDR3 spans 16 residues. Together with reference TRBV19 and TRBJ2-7, the CDR3 gives the full variable domain: DGGITQSPKYLFRKEGQNVTLSCEQNLNHDAMYWYRQDPGQGLRLIYYSQIVNDFQKGDIAEGYSVSREKKESFPLTVTSAQKNPTAFYLCASSIAGQAPSGEQYFGPGTRLTVT.

This clonotype was detected only a few times. The chain recombines TRBV3-1 with TRBJ1-1; the D gene is possibly TRBD1 (5 bases). CDR3 length: 16 amino acids. Germline V gene lookup returns CDR1 LGHDT and CDR2 YNNKEL (reference sequence). Trimming removed 6 bases at V and 2 bases at J, with 19 bases between. The CDR3 nucleotides are TGTGCCAGCAGGATGACATGGGTCGGGGACAACACTGAAGCTTTCTTT. This codes for CASRMTWVGDNTEAFF.

There are a few counts of this clonotype. The rearrangement links TRBV6-1 to TRBJ2-5; TRBD2 might be the D (7 bases). In germline, CDR1 is MNHNS, CDR2 SASEGT. Trimming left V 7 bases short and J 3 bases short, with 24 bases between. The CDR3 is 17 residues long. The CDR3 DNA reads TGTGCCAGCAAAAAAGGGGGGGGGACCCAGATTGAAGAGACCCAGTACTTC. Its protein product is CASKKGGGTQIEETQYF.

This clonotype has ten or more counts. This sequence joins TRBV20-1 and TRBJ2-5; perhaps D is TRBD1 or TRBD2 (5 bases each). Germline CDR1 is DFQATT and CDR2 is SNEGSKA (reference sequence). V was shortened by 0 bases and J by 1 base, with 12 bases between the two germline ends. The CDR3 covers 15 residues. The CDR3 loop reads CSARDREGSQETQYF. CDR3 nucleotide sequence: TGCAGTGCTAGAGATCGCGAGGGGAGCCAAGAGACCCAGTACTTC.